A single TCR beta chain is shown here with its context. Its matching antigen is unknown. The use of a sample-barcoded 5' primer and a J-beta primer mix characterized a second PCR of 7 to 11 cycles. Each sample yielded at least 2.5 million CDR3-containing paired-end reads. TCRdb reprocessed the 5' RACE reads via MiXCR and lists one record per CDR3 protein. The table lists 600,000 to 1,000,000 distinct CDR3 sequences, nearly 60% of them singletons. This sample stems from a study of blood T cells in healthy people across ages. Study-level points and caveats: CMV infection status of these donors was not known. More naive CD4+ cells and higher diversity marked long-lived donors relative to aged donors. It was held that the diversity estimates obtained from one million T cells were underestimates.

The receptor was derived from a man aged 25-45 years in good health. Source material: blood.

The CDR3 coding sequence is TGTGCCAGCAGCTTAGCCGGGACAGGGATCGGACTAGCGGGGTTAGAGCAGTACTTC. It is translated as CASSLAGTGIGLAGLEQYF. V usage is TRBV7-2 and J usage is TRBJ2-7, with 12 bases lining up with TRBD2. This CDR3 contains 19 residues. Germline CDR1 and CDR2: SGHTA and FQGNSA. V lost 0 bases to trimming and J lost 7 bases; unmatched junction nucleotides: 16. Complete variable domain (other parts from reference TRBV7-2 and TRBJ2-7): GAGVSQSPSNKVTEKGKDVELRCDPISGHTALYWYRQSLGQGLEFLIYFQGNSAPDKSGLPSDRFSAERTGGSVSTLTIQRTQQEDSAVYLCASSLAGTGIGLAGLEQYFGPGTRLTVT.